This T cell receptor beta chain was identified in a study of shared clonotypes between healthy human individuals. About the research overall: In total, the donors were a couple of women and three men aged 18 to 49. Whole-study results and caveats: Expectations were that clonotype sharing among donors would be affected by sequencing depth. Tissue TCR repertoires likely differ from these blood-only repertoires. The generation probabilities recorded for non-shared clonotypes fell below those of clonotypes shared by all four donors.

This clone was seen only once. The antigen remains unidentified. The CDR3 has 13 amino acids. CDR1 and CDR2 (germline): SGHTS, YDEGEE. Between the trimmed V and J ends, which lost 10 bases and 3 bases, there was a span of 17 bases. Data came from immunoSEQ multiplex PCR; TCRdb stores just in-frame clones and leaves some out. The table lists roughly 2.1 million clones, 85% to 95% of them singletons. CD45RO-negative CD8 cells positively selected for CCR7 made up the naive population, which excluded terminally differentiated effector memory CD45RA+ cells. The rearrangement links TRBV5-8 to TRBJ2-7; TRBD2 is a possible D gene (6 bases). The specimen was naive CD8+ T cells from PBMCs. The sequence derives from a man younger than 30 in good health. Some clones in this sample may be carry-over from other donors' samples. Here the CDR3 reads CAGDSGEIYEQYF. CDR3 DNA: TGTGCCGGCGACTCGGGGGAGATCTACGAGCAGTACTTC.